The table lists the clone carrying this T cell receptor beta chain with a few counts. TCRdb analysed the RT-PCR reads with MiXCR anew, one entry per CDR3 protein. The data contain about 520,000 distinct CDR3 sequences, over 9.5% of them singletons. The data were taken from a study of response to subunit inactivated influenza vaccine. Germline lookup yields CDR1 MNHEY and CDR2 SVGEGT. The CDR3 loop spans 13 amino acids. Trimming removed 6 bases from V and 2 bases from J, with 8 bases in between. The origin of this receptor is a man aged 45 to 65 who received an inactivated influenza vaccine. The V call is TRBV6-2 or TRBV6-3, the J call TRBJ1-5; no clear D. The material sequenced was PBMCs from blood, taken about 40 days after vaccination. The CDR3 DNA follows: TGTGCCAGCAGATCTGATCGCAATCAGCCCCAGCATTTT. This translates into CASRSDRNQPQHF.